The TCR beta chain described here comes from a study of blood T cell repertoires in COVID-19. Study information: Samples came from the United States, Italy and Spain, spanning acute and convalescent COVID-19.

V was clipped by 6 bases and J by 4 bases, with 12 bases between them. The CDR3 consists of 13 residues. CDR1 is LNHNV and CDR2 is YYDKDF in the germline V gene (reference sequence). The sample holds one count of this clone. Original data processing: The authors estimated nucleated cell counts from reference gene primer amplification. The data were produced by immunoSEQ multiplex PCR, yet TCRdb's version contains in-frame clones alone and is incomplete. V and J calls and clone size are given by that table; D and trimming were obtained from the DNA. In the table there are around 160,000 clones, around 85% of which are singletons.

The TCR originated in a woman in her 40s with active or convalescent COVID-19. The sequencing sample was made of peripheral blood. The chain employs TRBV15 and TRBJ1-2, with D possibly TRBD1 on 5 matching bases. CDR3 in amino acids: CATRGDSFYGYTF. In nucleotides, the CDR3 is TGTGCCACCAGGGGTGACAGCTTCTATGGCTACACCTTC.